The rows below give T cell receptor beta chains drawn from one sample of a study of blood T cells in healthy people across ages. TCRdb redid the calling of the 5' RACE reads with MiXCR, one entry per CDR3 protein. Among 1.5 million to 2 million distinct CDR3 sequences listed, 39% were seen once. Sequencing used blood. The origin of the receptors is a human donor in good health. The CDR3 runs from the conserved cysteine through the conserved F or W. A D gene is named only where the DNA matches it firmly. Only some rows state a clone size, as once, few, many or a class for expanded clones.

clone_size: few
v_call: TRBV9
j_call: TRBJ2-6
d_call: TRBD1
cdr3_aa: CASSSGQVSGANVLTF
cdr3_nt: TGTGCCAGCAGCTCCGGACAGGTCTCTGGGGCCAACGTCCTGACTTTC

clone_size: few
v_call: TRBV20-1
j_call: TRBJ1-1
d_call: -
cdr3_aa: CSAPRPTANTEAFF
cdr3_nt: TGCAGTGCCCCAAGACCGACGGCGAACACTGAAGCTTTCTTT

clone_size: few
v_call: TRBV24-1
j_call: TRBJ1-2
d_call: -
cdr3_aa: CATSDPLGGYTF
cdr3_nt: TGTGCCACCAGTGATCCCCTTGGGGGCTACACCTTC

clone_size: -
v_call: TRBV2
j_call: TRBJ2-5
d_call: TRBD2
cdr3_aa: CASAETSPTLQETQYF
cdr3_nt: TGTGCCAGCGCCGAGACTAGCCCAACTCTCCAAGAGACCCAGTACTTC

clone_size: few
v_call: TRBV6-4
j_call: TRBJ2-1
d_call: -
cdr3_aa: CASSEAGRWNEQFF
cdr3_nt: TGTGCCAGCAGTGAAGCAGGGAGATGGAATGAGCAGTTCTTC

clone_size: -
v_call: TRBV5-1
j_call: TRBJ2-3
d_call: -
cdr3_aa: CASSLGGPIAEAQYF
cdr3_nt: TGCGCCAGCAGCTTGGGTGGTCCCATAGCGGAGGCGCAGTATTTT

clone_size: -
v_call: TRBV5-4
j_call: TRBJ2-1
d_call: -
cdr3_aa: CASSPGGFSSYNEQFF
cdr3_nt: TGTGCCAGCAGCCCGGGGGGCTTCTCCTCCTACAATGAGCAGTTCTTC

clone_size: few
v_call: TRBV10-2
j_call: TRBJ2-1
d_call: -
cdr3_aa: CASSERTTGFLNEQFF
cdr3_nt: TGCGCCAGCAGTGAGAGGACAACTGGATTCCTCAATGAGCAGTTCTTC

clone_size: -
v_call: TRBV12-5
j_call: TRBJ2-3
d_call: -
cdr3_aa: CASGLTGSRTDTQYF
cdr3_nt: TGTGCTAGTGGTTTGACCGGGTCTCGCACAGATACGCAGTATTTT

clone_size: -
v_call: TRBV25-1
j_call: TRBJ2-5
d_call: TRBD2
cdr3_aa: CASSDSGLAGGKTQYF
cdr3_nt: TGTGCCAGCAGTGACTCCGGACTAGCGGGGGGAAAGACCCAGTACTTC

clone_size: many
v_call: TRBV7-2
j_call: TRBJ1-5
d_call: TRBD1
cdr3_aa: CASKGQGNQPQHF
cdr3_nt: TGTGCCAGCAAGGGACAGGGCAATCAGCCCCAGCATTTT

clone_size: few
v_call: TRBV5-1
j_call: TRBJ2-3
d_call: -
cdr3_aa: CASSVASADTQYF
cdr3_nt: TGCGCCAGCAGCGTGGCCTCAGCAGATACGCAGTATTTT

clone_size: -
v_call: TRBV6-4
j_call: TRBJ1-1
d_call: -
cdr3_aa: CASSVPLGVMNTEAFF
cdr3_nt: TGTGCCAGCAGTGTCCCCCTGGGAGTTATGAACACTGAAGCTTTCTTT

clone_size: -
v_call: TRBV5-1
j_call: TRBJ2-1
d_call: -
cdr3_aa: CASSSRTCNEQFF
cdr3_nt: TGCGCCAGCAGCTCCCGGACTTGCAATGAGCAGTTCTTC

clone_size: -
v_call: TRBV20-1
j_call: TRBJ1-2
d_call: TRBD1
cdr3_aa: CSSRGTNYGYTF
cdr3_nt: TGCAGTTCCAGGGGGACTAACTATGGCTACACCTTC

clone_size: few
v_call: TRBV11-2
j_call: TRBJ1-4
d_call: TRBD1
cdr3_aa: CASSLAQGGYEKLFF
cdr3_nt: TGTGCCAGCAGCTTAGCACAGGGGGGATATGAAAAACTGTTTTTT

clone_size: few
v_call: TRBV4-2
j_call: TRBJ1-2
d_call: -
cdr3_aa: CASSQDRRGYYGYTF
cdr3_nt: TGTGCCAGCAGCCAAGACCGGCGCGGCTACTATGGCTACACCTTC

clone_size: -
v_call: TRBV7-6
j_call: TRBJ1-2
d_call: -
cdr3_aa: CASSLVPGAQGYTF
cdr3_nt: TGTGCCAGCAGCTTAGTCCCAGGGGCTCAAGGCTACACCTTC

clone_size: -
v_call: TRBV20-1
j_call: TRBJ2-1
d_call: -
cdr3_aa: CSASVASSYNEQFF
cdr3_nt: TGCAGTGCTAGTGTAGCTAGCAGCTACAATGAGCAGTTCTTC

clone_size: -
v_call: TRBV29-1
j_call: TRBJ1-1
d_call: -
cdr3_aa: CSVGRGLTGTAFF
cdr3_nt: TGCAGCGTTGGGCGGGGTTTGACGGGTACGGCTTTCTTT

clone_size: -
v_call: TRBV7-8
j_call: TRBJ1-1
d_call: -
cdr3_aa: CASSLEPGVNTEAFF
cdr3_nt: TGTGCCAGCAGCTTAGAACCGGGTGTGAACACTGAAGCTTTCTTT

clone_size: -
v_call: TRBV27
j_call: TRBJ1-2
d_call: -
cdr3_aa: CASSSHPRYDYTF
cdr3_nt: TGCGCCAGCAGTTCACATCCCCGCTATGACTACACCTTC

clone_size: -
v_call: TRBV20-1
j_call: TRBJ2-1
d_call: TRBD2
cdr3_aa: CSARWARGSGGAVYYNEQFF
cdr3_nt: TGCAGTGCTAGATGGGCCCGGGGTAGCGGGGGGGCGGTCTATTACAATGAGCAGTTCTTC

clone_size: few
v_call: TRBV18
j_call: TRBJ2-7
d_call: -
cdr3_aa: CASSPPEGFEQYF
cdr3_nt: TGTGCCAGCTCACCACCTGAGGGGTTCGAGCAGTACTTC

clone_size: few
v_call: TRBV7-3
j_call: TRBJ1-6
d_call: -
cdr3_aa: CASSPAARINSPLHF
cdr3_nt: TGTGCCAGCAGCCCGGCCGCACGGATTAATTCACCCCTCCACTTT

clone_size: once
v_call: TRBV6-1
j_call: TRBJ2-7
d_call: -
cdr3_aa: CAGSEVVFSYEQYF
cdr3_nt: TGTGCCGGCAGTGAAGTCGTTTTTTCCTACGAGCAGTACTTC

clone_size: -
v_call: TRBV7-2
j_call: TRBJ2-1
d_call: TRBD2
cdr3_aa: CASSLVLGVLAGNNEQFF
cdr3_nt: TGTGCCAGCAGCTTAGTCTTGGGAGTGTTAGCGGGCAACAATGAGCAGTTCTTC

clone_size: -
v_call: TRBV30
j_call: TRBJ2-7
d_call: TRBD1
cdr3_aa: CAWSAGTGSYEQYF
cdr3_nt: TGTGCCTGGAGTGCCGGGACAGGGTCCTACGAGCAGTACTTC

clone_size: few
v_call: TRBV5-1
j_call: TRBJ2-3
d_call: TRBD2
cdr3_aa: CASSPGLAGISTDTQYF
cdr3_nt: TGCGCCAGCAGCCCGGGACTAGCGGGGATAAGCACAGATACGCAGTATTTT

clone_size: few
v_call: TRBV4-3
j_call: TRBJ1-2
d_call: -
cdr3_aa: CASSQDLGAYGYTF
cdr3_nt: TGCGCCAGCAGCCAAGATTTGGGCGCGTATGGCTACACCTTC

clone_size: -
v_call: TRBV12-3/TRBV12-4
j_call: TRBJ2-7
d_call: -
cdr3_aa: CASSSEHGQDEQYF
cdr3_nt: TGTGCCAGCAGCTCCGAACACGGCCAGGACGAGCAGTACTTC

clone_size: few
v_call: TRBV25-1
j_call: TRBJ2-1
d_call: TRBD2
cdr3_aa: CASVTGGRSYNEQFF
cdr3_nt: TGTGCCAGCGTAACGGGGGGGCGGTCCTACAATGAGCAGTTCTTC